What follows is one TCR beta chain and its context. This specimen belongs to a study of blood T cell repertoires in COVID-19. About the study: PBMCs, B-cell-depleted T cells, or T cells provided the cDNA or gDNA that made up the material.

The CDR3 consists of 14 residues. CDR1 and CDR2 (germline): MDHEN, SYDVKM. V was cut by 5 bases and J by 6 bases, with 14 bases left in between. The table came from immunoSEQ multiplex PCR; TCRdb's copy has only in-frame clones and leaves some out. Of about 60,000 clones in the sample, around 79% were seen once. Specimen: peripheral blood. V is TRBV28 and J is TRBJ1-5; the D is unclear. This TCR was recovered from a human donor in a cohort sampled during active COVID-19. The CDR3 region is CASSLVIGSQPQHF. The CDR3 nucleotides are TGTGCCAGCAGTCTGGTTATCGGTAGTCAGCCCCAGCATTTT.